This T cell receptor (beta chain) was sequenced during a study of control samples from healthy donors and cancer patients. Sequencing used immunoSEQ multiplex PCR; TCRdb keeps in-frame clones, though not all of them. The table lists about 410,000 clones, roughly 90% of them singletons. With 6 bases clipped from V and 0 bases from J, the junction kept 6 bases outside the gene matches. This CDR3 has 16 residues. Per germline, CDR1 SGDLS and CDR2 YYNGEE. This clonotype was obtained from a man aged 35-49 years with head and neck cancer. The specimen was PBMCs. J is TRBJ2-6 and V is TRBV9, with 7 bases fitting TRBD1. In DNA form, the CDR3 reads TGTGCCAGCACCCGACAGGGCTTCTCTGGGGCCAACGTCCTGACTTTC. It encodes CASTRQGFSGANVLTF. The full variable domain, with the rest looked up from reference TRBV9 and TRBJ2-6, is DSGVTQTPKHLITATGQRVTLRCSPRSGDLSVYWYQQSLDQGLQFLIQYYNGEERAKGNILERFSAQQFPDLHSELNLSSLELGDSALYFCASTRQGFSGANVLTFGAGSRLTVL.